These 17 T cell receptor beta chains were all obtained from the same sample, sequenced in a study of shared clonotypes between healthy human individuals. Method: immunoSEQ multiplex PCR; TCRdb's copy keeps in-frame clones and lacks some. The profile covers around 1,000,000 clones, with approximately 75% appearing a single time and roughly 0.9% taken by the ten largest. Input material: memory CD4+ T cells from PBMCs. Subset indicated: CD45RA-negative fraction. These receptors originate from a man younger than 35 in good health. Some clones in this sample may be carry-over from other donors' samples.

This chain joins TRBV5-1 and TRBJ1-1; D not resolved. V lost 0 bases, J lost 4 bases, and 7 bases lay in between. This CDR3 is built from 13 residues. CDR1 and CDR2 from the germline V gene are SGHRS and YFSETQ. For the CDR3, the DNA is TGCGCCAGCAGCTTGGAGCCTAGCACTGAAGCTTTCTTT. It yields the protein CASSLEPSTEAFF.

In the case of this clone: It is likely a read error, because the conserved phenylalanine at the end of the CDR3 is missing. The genes are TRBV6-6 and TRBJ1-2; perhaps TRBD1 as D (5 bases). This CDR3 has 15 amino acids. The germline V gene has CDR1 MNHNY and CDR2 SVGAGI (reference sequence). The CDR3 sequence: CASRHTGASNYDYTS. The CDR3 coding sequence is TGTGCCAGCAGGCACACCGGGGCTTCTAACTATGACTACACCTCC.

This clone appeared once. The rearrangement uses TRBV28 and TRBJ2-5; 9 nucleotides match TRBD2. The CDR3 spans 16 residues. Unmatched junction bases numbered 13, after V lost 6 bases and J lost 5 bases. From germline, CDR1 is MDHEN and CDR2 SYDVKM. CDR3 region: CASSPGGTSLTETQYF. The DNA for the CDR3 is TGTGCCAGCAGCCCGGGCGGGACTAGCCTGACGGAGACCCAGTACTTC.

This clone occurred once. The rearrangement uses TRBV5-1 and TRBJ2-2, with D possibly being TRBD2 (6 bases). CDR3 length equals 16 residues. V lost 4 bases to trimming and J lost 3 bases, with 16 bases between them. The germline gives CDR1 SGHRS, CDR2 YFSETQ. The chain's CDR3 is CASSPGRETHTGELFF. The CDR3 DNA reads as TGCGCCAGCAGCCCAGGGCGGGAAACGCACACCGGGGAGCTGTTTTTT.

This chain links TRBV4-1 with TRBJ2-2; weak D call: TRBD1 (5 bases). CDR1 and CDR2 (germline): MGHRA, YSYEKL. The CDR3 has 13 residues. Trimming took off 4 bases at V and 5 bases at J, with 8 bases between the two ends. The CDR3 coding sequence is TGCGCCAGCAGCCGAACAGGTACCGGGGAGCTGTTTTTT. Translated: CASSRTGTGELFF.

The chain is built from TRBV5-1 and TRBJ2-1, with TRBD2 matching over 8 bases. The V segment lost 0 bases and the J segment 5 bases; nucleotides outside the gene matches: 7. The germline V gene has CDR1 SGHRS and CDR2 YFSETQ. This CDR3 spans 16 amino acids. CDR3 amino acids: CASSLELAGQNNEQFF. Here the CDR3 DNA reads TGCGCCAGCAGCTTGGAGTTAGCGGGGCAAAACAATGAGCAGTTCTTC.

Points on this clone: This clone may be a read error of a much larger clone one base away. This CDR3 reads CASSPGTASYNEQFF. DNA of the CDR3: TGTGCCAGCAGCCCCGGGACAGCCTCCTACAATGAGCAGTTCTTC. The gene calls are TRBV7-7 and TRBJ2-1; 7 positions match TRBD1. The CDR3 runs 15 residues. V trimming: 5 bases; J trimming: 0 bases; junction bases outside the gene matches: 4. From germline, CDR1 is SSHAT and CDR2 FNYEAQ (reference sequence).

The chain couples TRBV6-6 to TRBJ2-2; D may be TRBD1 or TRBD2 (5 bases each). From germline, CDR1 is MNHNY and CDR2 SVGAGI (reference sequence). The V and J ends lost 6 bases and 0 bases respectively, with 14 bases between them. The CDR3 extends over 16 amino acids. CDR3: CASSPWQGPNTGELFF. In nucleotides, the CDR3 is TGTGCCAGCAGCCCCTGGCAGGGACCGAACACCGGGGAGCTGTTTTTT.

The chain's CDR3 is CASSSRSLPQDTQYF. The CDR3 coding sequence is TGTGCCAGCAGTTCCCGGTCCCTTCCCCAAGATACGCAGTATTTT. The gene calls are TRBV27 and TRBJ2-3; no clear D. CDR3 size: 15 residues. Germline CDR1 MNHEY, CDR2 SMNVEV (reference sequence). The ends were cut back, 4 bases at V and 5 bases at J, with 16 bases in the middle.

The V call is TRBV14, the J call TRBJ2-5, with D possibly TRBD1 on 5 matching bases. The length of the CDR3 is 13 residues. Trimming left V 8 bases short and J 2 bases short, with 12 bases between. Germline loops: CDR1 SGHDN, CDR2 FVKESK. The CDR3 DNA is TGTGCCAGCTCCAGACAGCTACAAGAGACCCAGTACTTC. Translating gives CASSRQLQETQYF.

This clone was counted only a few times. This sample includes further DNA sequences coding for the same CDR3. The chain links TRBV28 to TRBJ2-7, with D uncertain. Germline CDR1 MDHEN, CDR2 SYDVKM. The CDR3 has 11 amino acids. V dropped 5 bases and J dropped 1 base, with 3 bases sitting between them. For the CDR3, the DNA is TGTGCCAGCAGTGGATCCTACGAGCAGTACTTC. It specifies CASSGSYEQYF.

V gene TRBV5-1 combines with J gene TRBJ2-7; weak D call: TRBD2 (7 bases). V lost 4 bases, J lost 4 bases, and 21 bases lay in between. Germline assignment: CDR1 SGHRS and CDR2 YFSETQ. There are 16 residues in the CDR3. The CDR3 DNA is TGCGCCAGCAGCCTCTCTCTGGGAGGGGGATCATACGAGCAGTACTTC. It yields the protein CASSLSLGGGSYEQYF.

This clone has ten or more counts. This chain uses TRBV7-3 with TRBJ1-1; no clear D. The CDR3 covers 13 residues. The germline gives CDR1 SGHTA, CDR2 FQGTGA. The V end lost 9 bases, the J end lost 0 bases, and 11 bases lay between the germline ends. Here the CDR3 DNA reads TGTGCCAGTAAGAGTAACTTGAACACTGAAGCTTTCTTT. Translating gives CASKSNLNTEAFF. The full variable domain, in which reference TRBV7-3 and TRBJ1-1 provide the parts outside the CDR3, is GAGVSQTPSNKVTEKGKYVELRCDPISGHTALYWYRQSLGQGPEFLIYFQGTGAADDSGLPNDRFFAVRPEGSVSTLKIQRTERGDSAVYLCASKSNLNTEAFFGQGTRLTVV.

The CDR3 reads CASSSGGGSKNIQYF. The CDR3 region has the DNA TGTGCCAGCAGTTCAGGTGGGGGTTCCAAAAACATTCAGTACTTC. The chain recombines TRBV6-6 with TRBJ2-4; perhaps D is TRBD1 or TRBD2 (5 bases each). Trimming took off 4 bases at V and 2 bases at J, with 12 bases between the two ends. CDR1 is MNHNY, CDR2 SVGAGI, per germline (reference sequence). The CDR3 covers 15 residues.

The genes are TRBV18 and TRBJ1-4; D is undetermined. Germline assignment: CDR1 KGHSH and CDR2 LQKENI. This CDR3 is built from 12 residues. V was clipped by 1 base and J by 8 bases, with 5 bases between them. CDR3: CASSPQKEKLFF. DNA for the CDR3: TGTGCCAGCTCACCACAGAAGGAAAAACTGTTTTTT.

The chain links TRBV21-1 to TRBJ1-1; the table assigns TRBD1, which was not confirmed against the DNA. TRBV21-1 counts as a pseudogene. The CDR3 consists of 18 residues. CDR3 region: CASSALEGQRDRGTEAFF. The CDR3 nucleotides read TGTGCCAGCAGCGCGCTTGAGGGACAAAGGGACAGGGGCACTGAAGCTTTCTTT.

J is TRBJ2-3 and V is TRBV7-2; a possible D gene is TRBD2 (5 bases). V lost 4 bases, J lost 5 bases, and 19 bases lay in between. Germline V gene data show CDR1 as SGHTA and CDR2 as FQGNSA. The CDR3 sequence is 16 residues long. CDR3 nucleotide sequence: TGTGCCAGCAGCTCCAAAGGTCGGGCCCGGGGAGATACGCAGTATTTT. Translating it yields CASSSKGRARGDTQYF.